This T cell receptor beta chain appears in the sequencing data of a study of shared clonotypes between healthy human individuals. Notes on the study in general: Naive CD4 clonotypes overlapped across a handful of donors at about 5.2%. The genetic and exposure-history diversity represented was limited by few donors.

Splitting the CD4+ cells yielded a CD45RA+ naive subset and a CD45RA-negative memory subset. Regarding this clone: Its cognate antigen is unknown.

Trimming shortened V by 2 bases and J by 6 bases, and 10 bases separated the two germline ends. The V gene's germline CDR1 is SGHVS and CDR2 FNYEAQ. The CDR3 covers 14 residues. Each sorted subset replicate got 200 ng genomic DNA, tens of thousands of genomes. Sequenced by immunoSEQ multiplex PCR; TCRdb stores in-frame clones only, minus some. Of 2.3 million or so clones listed, approximately 93% are singletons. The sequenced material came from naive CD4+ T cells from PBMCs. Stated subset: CD45RA+ positively selected. The gene calls are TRBV7-6 and TRBJ2-2, with D hard to call. The sequence was obtained from a man aged 18 to 35 in good health. Some clones in this sample may be carry-over from other donors' samples. CDR3 nucleotide sequence: TGTGCCAGCAGCTTACCGGGTTCCCCCGGGGAGCTGTTTTTT. This sequence encodes CASSLPGSPGELFF.